This TCR beta chain was captured by sequencing in a study of control samples from healthy donors and cancer patients. Generated by immunoSEQ multiplex PCR, the TCRdb table keeps only in-frame clones and is missing some. Among 150,000 or so clones listed, around nine tenths were seen once. The clonotype comes from a man aged 40-55 years in good health. The material sequenced was blood.

The CDR3 nucleotides read TGCAGCGTTGAAAGGGGTGAAGCTTTCTTT. It translates to CSVERGEAFF. V is TRBV29-1 and J is TRBJ1-1; tentative D call: TRBD1 (5 bases). This CDR3 is 10 amino acids long. Trimming removed 2 bases at V and 7 bases at J, with 5 bases between. Germline V lookup: CDR1 SQVTM, CDR2 ANQGSEA. Full variable domain (missing parts from reference TRBV29-1 and TRBJ1-1): SAVISQKPSRDICQRGTSLTIQCQVDSQVTMMFWYRQQPGQSLTLIATANQGSEATYESGFVIDKFPISRPNLTFSTLTVSNMSPEDSSIYLCSVERGEAFFGQGTRLTVV.